The rows below give T cell receptor beta chains drawn from one sample of a study of T cell responses to AZD1222 COVID-19 vaccine. Profiling relied on immunoSEQ multiplex PCR, and the TCRdb table lists in-frame clones only, not all of them. The sample yields over 120,000 clones, around 90% seen once. The input for sequencing was peripheral blood, taken 28 days after the second dose of the MenACWY control vaccine. These receptors originate from an adult who received the MenACWY meningococcal vaccine as a control. The CDR3 runs from the conserved cysteine through the conserved F or W. The D gene is left open where the match is weak. Clone size is not always given. Where it is, it says once, few, many or a class for expanded clones.

d_gene | abundance | j_gene | v_gene | CDR3aa | CDR3nt
TRBD1 | - | TRBJ1-1 | TRBV18 | CASSPGGTNTEAFF | TGTGCCAGCTCGCCAGGGGGTACGAACACTGAAGCTTTCTTT
- | - | TRBJ2-1 | TRBV5-1 | CASRPSPSYNEQFF | TGCGCCAGCCGACCTAGCCCCTCCTACAATGAGCAGTTCTTC
- | once | TRBJ2-1 | TRBV15 | CATSRDRYDEQFF | TGTGCCACCAGCAGAGACAGGTATGATGAGCAGTTCTTC
- | - | TRBJ2-3 | TRBV7-9 | CASSLGAGEADTQYF | TGTGCCAGCAGCTTAGGGGCAGGGGAGGCAGATACGCAGTATTTT
- | - | TRBJ1-6 | TRBV3-1/TRBV3-2 | CASTSGAADSPLHF | TGTGCCAGCACCAGCGGGGCCGCTGATTCACCCCTCCACTTT
TRBD1 | - | TRBJ1-4 | TRBV2 | CASSEGAGTVTEKLFF | TGTGCCAGCAGTGAAGGGGCCGGGACAGTTACTGAAAAACTGTTTTTT
TRBD2 | - | TRBJ2-4 | TRBV4-3 | CASSQFQSGGDIQYF | TGCGCCAGCAGCCAATTTCAGTCCGGGGGGGACATTCAGTACTTC
TRBD1 | - | TRBJ1-4 | TRBV4-2 | CASSKTGTGGLYEKLFF | TGTGCCAGCAGCAAGACCGGGACAGGGGGCTTATATGAAAAACTGTTTTTT
TRBD1 | - | TRBJ1-5 | TRBV30 | CAWNTGGNQPQHF | TGTGCCTGGAACACAGGGGGCAACCAGCCCCAGCATTTT
TRBD1 | - | TRBJ1-1 | TRBV7-2 | CASSHPGGNTEAFF | TGTGCCAGCAGCCACCCAGGGGGGAACACTGAAGCTTTCTTT
- | few | TRBJ1-6 | TRBV6-2/TRBV6-3 | CASSPGVADSPLHF | TGTGCCAGCAGTCCGGGGGTAGCGGATTCACCCCTCCACTTT
TRBD1 | - | TRBJ2-7 | TRBV7-8 | CASSATTGGGEQYF | TGTGCCAGCAGCGCTACGACAGGGGGCGGGGAGCAGTACTTC
TRBD2 | - | TRBJ2-5 | TRBV27 | CASSFKRGGLETQYF | TGTGCCAGCAGTTTTAAGCGGGGGGGCCTAGAGACCCAGTACTTC
- | - | TRBJ1-3 | TRBV7-2 | CASSQGGLRNTIYF | TGTGCCAGCAGCCAAGGGGGTTTAAGAAACACCATATATTTT
TRBD1 | - | TRBJ1-4 | TRBV10-3 | CAISEARQGVNEKLFF | TGTGCCATCAGTGAGGCCCGACAGGGAGTTAATGAAAAACTGTTTTTT
TRBD1 | - | TRBJ1-1 | TRBV29-1 | CSGGTGDREAFF | TGCAGCGGCGGGACAGGGGATCGTGAAGCTTTCTTT
- | few | TRBJ1-5 | TRBV15 | CATSRAGDQPQHF | TGTGCCACCAGCAGGGCAGGGGATCAGCCCCAGCATTTT
- | - | TRBJ2-3 | TRBV14 | CASSHAAGTQYF | TGTGCCAGCAGCCATGCGGCAGGTACGCAGTATTTT
- | once | TRBJ2-3 | TRBV18 | CASSPPGESPDTQYF | TGTGCCAGCTCACCACCGGGAGAGAGCCCAGATACGCAGTATTTT
TRBD1 | - | TRBJ1-2 | TRBV27 | CASSPYQGADYGYTF | TGTGCCAGCAGTCCGTACCAGGGGGCGGACTATGGCTACACCTTC
- | - | TRBJ1-5 | TRBV15 | CATSRDRTGTNQPQHF | TGTGCCACCAGCAGAGACCGAACAGGGACTAATCAGCCCCAGCATTTT
TRBD1 | - | TRBJ2-1 | TRBV6-4 | CASSDKTGEANEQFF | TGTGCCAGCAGTGACAAGACAGGGGAGGCCAATGAGCAGTTCTTC
- | - | TRBJ2-5 | TRBV30 | CAWSVQWGRETQYF | TGTGCCTGGAGTGTACAATGGGGTCGAGAGACCCAGTACTTC
- | - | TRBJ1-6 | TRBV19 | CASWDRAGSAPLHF | TGTGCCAGCTGGGACCGGGCTGGGTCGGCACCCCTCCACTTT
- | - | TRBJ1-2 | TRBV18 | CASSSETSNYGYTF | TGTGCCAGCTCCTCGGAAACTTCTAACTATGGCTACACCTTC
TRBD1 | - | TRBJ1-4 | TRBV19 | CASRPRGTGEEKLFF | TGTGCCAGTAGGCCTCGGGGGACAGGGGAAGAAAAACTGTTTTTT
TRBD1 | - | TRBJ1-2 | TRBV28 | CASSSRGTANYGYTF | TGTGCCAGCAGTTCTAGGGGGACAGCTAACTATGGCTACACCTTC
- | - | TRBJ2-7 | TRBV6-5 | CASSPGDRAAEQYF | TGTGCCAGCAGTCCCGGTGACCGGGCAGCAGAGCAGTACTTC
TRBD1 | once | TRBJ1-1 | TRBV24-1 | CATSGETGDTEAFF | TGTGCCACCAGTGGAGAAACAGGGGACACTGAAGCTTTCTTT
- | - | TRBJ1-1 | TRBV3-1/TRBV3-2 | CASSQVRRQGRNTEAFF | TGTGCCAGCAGCCAAGTAAGGCGGCAGGGGAGGAACACTGAAGCTTTCTTT
TRBD2 | - | TRBJ2-3 | TRBV2 | CASSGVGLASNTQYF | TGTGCCAGCAGTGGGGTGGGACTAGCATCAAATACGCAGTATTTT
- | - | TRBJ2-5 | TRBV5-1 | CASSPREPETQYF | TGCGCCAGCAGCCCACGGGAGCCGGAGACCCAGTACTTC
TRBD1 | - | TRBJ1-1 | TRBV27 | CASSGPGQGIFMAFF | TGTGCCAGCAGTGGGCCGGGACAGGGTATCTTTATGGCTTTCTTT
- | - | TRBJ1-2 | TRBV6-2/TRBV6-3 | CASSPNSENYGYTF | TGTGCCAGCAGTCCGAACAGCGAGAACTATGGCTACACCTTC
TRBD2 | - | TRBJ2-1 | TRBV9 | CASSAGGRANNEQFF | TGTGCCAGCAGCGCGGGCGGGAGGGCCAACAATGAGCAGTTCTTC
TRBD2 | - | TRBJ2-2 | TRBV5-1 | CASSLGRGGGRGTGELFF | TGCGCCAGCAGCTTGGGACGGGGTGGCGGGAGAGGCACCGGGGAGCTGTTTTTT
TRBD1 | - | TRBJ1-1 | TRBV14 | CASSRGTGNNEAFF | TGTGCCAGCAGTCGAGGGACAGGGAATAATGAAGCTTTCTTT
- | - | TRBJ2-4 | TRBV29-1 | CSVVPGRKNIQYF | TGCAGCGTCGTACCGGGACGGAAAAACATTCAGTACTTC
- | - | TRBJ2-3 | TRBV3-1/TRBV3-2 | CASSPRAHTDTQYF | TGTGCCAGCAGCCCCCGGGCTCACACAGATACGCAGTATTTT
TRBD2 | - | TRBJ2-2 | TRBV4-1 | CASSQVAGASGRRGDTGELFF | TGCGCCAGCAGCCAAGTTGCCGGGGCTAGCGGGAGGCGAGGGGACACCGGGGAGCTGTTTTTT
- | - | TRBJ2-7 | TRBV27 | CASSFGRGSEQYF | TGTGCCAGCAGTTTCGGCAGGGGTTCCGAGCAGTACTTC
- | - | TRBJ1-1 | TRBV4-3 | CASSRGRVTEAFF | TGCGCCAGCAGCCGAGGGCGGGTCACTGAAGCTTTCTTT
- | - | TRBJ2-7 | TRBV11-3 | CASGTSGAIHEQYF | TGTGCCAGCGGGACCTCAGGGGCAATCCACGAGCAGTACTTC
- | - | TRBJ1-4 | TRBV5-1 | CASSLAAGRDEKLFF | TGCGCCAGCAGCTTGGCCGCGGGACGCGATGAAAAACTGTTTTTT
- | - | TRBJ1-1 | TRBV27 | CASSLLGYTEAFF | TGTGCCAGCAGTTTACTGGGCTACACTGAAGCTTTCTTT
- | - | TRBJ2-3 | TRBV4-1 | CASSQGVGQGTDTQYF | TGCGCCAGCAGCCAAGGCGTCGGGCAGGGCACAGATACGCAGTATTTT
- | - | TRBJ2-1 | TRBV10-3 | CAISAYGNEQFF | TGTGCCATCAGCGCTTATGGCAATGAGCAGTTCTTC
- | - | TRBJ1-6 | TRBV7-2 | CASSRREGWDYNSPLHF | TGTGCCAGCAGCCGCCGGGAGGGGTGGGACTATAATTCACCCCTCCACTTT
TRBD1 | - | TRBJ1-2 | TRBV7-9 | CASSLRQGRGYTF | TGTGCCAGCAGCTTACGACAGGGTCGGGGCTACACCTTC
TRBD1 | - | TRBJ1-2 | TRBV3-1/TRBV3-2 | CASSHSRDRGGGYTF | TGTGCCAGCAGTCACAGCCGGGACAGGGGCGGCGGCTACACCTTC
- | - | TRBJ1-2 | TRBV7-9 | CASSHGQGTRYGYTF | TGTGCCAGCAGCCATGGGCAGGGGACACGCTATGGCTACACCTTC
- | - | TRBJ1-1 | TRBV6-5 | CASSYSKQGLAFF | TGTGCCAGCAGTTACTCGAAACAGGGCCTGGCTTTCTTT
- | - | TRBJ2-7 | TRBV2 | CASSEEQERNYEQYF | TGTGCCAGCAGTGAAGAACAGGAGAGGAACTACGAGCAGTACTTC
TRBD2 | - | TRBJ2-1 | TRBV4-3 | CASSQVGGGGVNEQFF | TGCGCCAGCAGCCAAGTAGGCGGGGGGGGAGTTAATGAGCAGTTCTTC